Included here is one T cell receptor beta chain sequence, with context. The antigen is not known. This specimen belongs to a study of shared clonotypes between healthy human individuals. Study-wide results and limits: The diversity represented, both genetic and in exposure history, was limited by few donors.

Repertoires were generated with immunoSEQ multiplex PCR, while TCRdb's copy carries only in-frame clones and drops some. This sample yields approximately 2,000,000 clones, of which just under 95% are seen a single time; about 0.36% belongs to the top ten. The germline CDR1 and CDR2 sequences are MNHEY and SVGAGI. The CDR3 runs 10 residues. This sequence was found in a man younger than 30 in good health. Some clones in this sample may be carry-over from other donors' samples. This rearrangement joins TRBV6-5 to TRBJ2-5; D is unresolved. The J call may not be correct, given that the DNA end is closer to TRBJ2-7. The specimen was naive CD4+ T cells from PBMCs. Described subset: CD45RA+ positively selected. CDR3 nucleotide sequence: TGTGCCAGCAGGCTGACCGAGCAGTACTTC. Amino acid sequence: CASRLTEQYF.